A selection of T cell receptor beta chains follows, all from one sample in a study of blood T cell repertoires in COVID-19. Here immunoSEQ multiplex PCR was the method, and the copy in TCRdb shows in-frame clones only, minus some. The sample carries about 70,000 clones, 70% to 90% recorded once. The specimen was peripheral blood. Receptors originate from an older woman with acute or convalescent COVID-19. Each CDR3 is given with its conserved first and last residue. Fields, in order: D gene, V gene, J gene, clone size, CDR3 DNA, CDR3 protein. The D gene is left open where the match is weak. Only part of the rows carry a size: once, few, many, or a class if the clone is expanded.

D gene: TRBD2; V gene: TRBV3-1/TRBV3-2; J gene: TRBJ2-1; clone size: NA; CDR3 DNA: TGTGCCAGCAGCCGAGGACTAGCGGGAGGCCCTTCGTCCCACAATGAGCAGTTCTTC; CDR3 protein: CASSRGLAGGPSSHNEQFF
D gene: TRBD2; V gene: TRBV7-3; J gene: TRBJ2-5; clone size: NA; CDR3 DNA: TGTGCCAGCGCCTTGGGCGGGGGAACGGAGGGGGAGACCCAGTACTTC; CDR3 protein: CASALGGGTEGETQYF
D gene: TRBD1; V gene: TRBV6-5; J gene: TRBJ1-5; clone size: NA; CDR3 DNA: TGTGCCAGTGGAGGGACAGATAATCAGCCCCAGCATTTT; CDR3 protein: CASGGTDNQPQHF
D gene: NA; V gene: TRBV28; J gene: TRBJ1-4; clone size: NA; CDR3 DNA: TGTGCCAGCAGATCCCGAGGAGGGGCGGCTAATGAAAAACTGTTTTTT; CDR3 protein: CASRSRGGAANEKLFF
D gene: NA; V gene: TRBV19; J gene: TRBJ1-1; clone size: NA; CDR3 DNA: TGTGCCAGTAGATCAACGAGAACAGGGACGATGAACACTGAAGCTTTCTTT; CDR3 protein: CASRSTRTGTMNTEAFF
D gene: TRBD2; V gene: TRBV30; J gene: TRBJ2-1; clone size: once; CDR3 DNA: TGTGCCTGGAGCGCCCTAGCGGGAGCAGGAAACACTGAGCAGTTCTTC; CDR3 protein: CAWSALAGAGNTEQFF
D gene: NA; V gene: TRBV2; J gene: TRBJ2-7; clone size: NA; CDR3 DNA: TGTGCCAGCAGCGAAGACAGATTCTACGAGCAGTACTTC; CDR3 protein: CASSEDRFYEQYF
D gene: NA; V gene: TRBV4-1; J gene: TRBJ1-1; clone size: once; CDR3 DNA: TGCGCCAGCAGCCCCGGGTCGGAGGGTTTTCGAAACACTGAAGCTTTCTTT; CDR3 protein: CASSPGSEGFRNTEAFF
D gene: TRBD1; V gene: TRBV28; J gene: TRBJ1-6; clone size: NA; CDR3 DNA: TGTGCCAGCAGTGCAGGGGGCCGTAATTCACCCCTCCACTTT; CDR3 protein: CASSAGGRNSPLHF
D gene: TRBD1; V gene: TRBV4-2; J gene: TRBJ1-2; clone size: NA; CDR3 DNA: TGTGCCAGCAGCCAAGTGGGATTGACAGGGAACTATGGCTACACCTTC; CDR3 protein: CASSQVGLTGNYGYTF
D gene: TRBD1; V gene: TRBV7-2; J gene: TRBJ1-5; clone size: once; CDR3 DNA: TGTGCCAGCAGCGCGTTACAGGGGGCTGGGCAGCCCCAGCATTTT; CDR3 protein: CASSALQGAGQPQHF
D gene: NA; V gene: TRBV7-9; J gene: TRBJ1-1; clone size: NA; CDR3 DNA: TGTGCCAGCGTCCGAGGGCTTTTGAACACTGAAGCTTTCTTT; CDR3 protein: CASVRGLLNTEAFF
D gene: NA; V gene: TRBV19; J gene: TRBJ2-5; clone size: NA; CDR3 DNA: TGTGCCAGTAGTATAGGATTCGGAGAGACCCAGTACTTC; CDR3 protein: CASSIGFGETQYF
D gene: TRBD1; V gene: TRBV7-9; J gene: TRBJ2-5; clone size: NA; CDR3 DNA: TGTGCCAGCAGCTTTGCAGGGGGAGAGACCCAGTACTTC; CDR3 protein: CASSFAGGETQYF
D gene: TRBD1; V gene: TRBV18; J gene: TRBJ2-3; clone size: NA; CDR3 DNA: TGTGCCAGCTCCCAACTCGTCCGGGACAGGGGGCTATCTTCAGATACGCAGTATTTT; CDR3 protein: CASSQLVRDRGLSSDTQYF
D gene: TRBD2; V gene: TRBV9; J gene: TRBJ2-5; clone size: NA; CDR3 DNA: TGTGCCAGCAGCTCTACACTAGCGGGGGCGCACGGGACCCAGTACTTC; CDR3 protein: CASSSTLAGAHGTQYF
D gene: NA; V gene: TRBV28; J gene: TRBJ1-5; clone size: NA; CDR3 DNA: TGTGCCAGCAGTTTCGGACAATTTGGTCAGCCCCAGCATTTT; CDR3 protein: CASSFGQFGQPQHF
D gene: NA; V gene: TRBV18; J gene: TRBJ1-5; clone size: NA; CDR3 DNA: TGTGCCAGCTCCCTGGAGATAAATCAGCCCCAGCATTTT; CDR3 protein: CASSLEINQPQHF
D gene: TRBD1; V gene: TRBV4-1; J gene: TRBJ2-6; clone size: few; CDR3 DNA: TGCGCCGCCCGAGGGAACAGGGGATTGAGGGGGGCCAACGTCCTGACTTTC; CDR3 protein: CAARGNRGLRGANVLTF
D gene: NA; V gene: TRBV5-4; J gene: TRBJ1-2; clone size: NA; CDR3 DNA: TGTGCCAGCAGCAAGGGGGTTGACAGAAACTATGGCTACACCTTC; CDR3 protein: CASSKGVDRNYGYTF
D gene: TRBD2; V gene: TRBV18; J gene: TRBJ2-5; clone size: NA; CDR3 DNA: TGTGCCAGCTCGAAGCGGGACCGAGAGAAAGAGACCCAGTACTTC; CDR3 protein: CASSKRDREKETQYF
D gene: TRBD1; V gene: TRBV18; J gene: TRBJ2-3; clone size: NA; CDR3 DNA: TGTGCCAGCTCACCTCAGGGGGCGACCACAGATACGCAGTATTTT; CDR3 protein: CASSPQGATTDTQYF
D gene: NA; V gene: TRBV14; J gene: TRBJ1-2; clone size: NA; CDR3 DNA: TGTGCCAGCAGCCCGGCCATGGGGCGGGGTGGCTACACCTTC; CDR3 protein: CASSPAMGRGGYTF